This entry lists 14 T cell receptor beta chains sequenced from one sample in a study of sequential checkpoint blockade in melanoma. Here immunoSEQ multiplex PCR was the method, and the copy in TCRdb shows in-frame clones only, minus some. The sample has around 2,000 clones, about 22% seen once; the top ten hold approximately 12%. The treatment is: randomized to nivolumab then ipilimumab (arm A) or the reverse (arm B). The sequenced sample was tumor tissue (inferred from file names), obtained from a patient given nivolumab and ipilimumab in sequence. The receptor set was obtained from a human donor with melanoma.

Within the sample, this clone is large. V gene TRBV11-3 combines with J gene TRBJ1-6, with D possibly matching TRBD1 (6 bases). Germline lookup yields CDR1 SGHNT and CDR2 YENEEA. The CDR3 runs to 18 residues. Trimming shortened V by 3 bases and J by 1 base, and 16 bases separated the two germline ends. CDR3 nucleotide sequence: TGTGCCAGCAGCTTGGGATTAGGGGGTCAGTCCTATAATTCACCCCTCCACTTT. This gives the protein CASSLGLGGQSYNSPLHF.

The V and J genes are TRBV19 and TRBJ2-1; D gene ambiguous. The germline gives CDR1 LNHDA, CDR2 SQIVND (reference sequence). CDR3 size: 15 residues. Between the trimmed V and J ends, which lost 6 bases and 0 bases, there was a span of 12 bases. This CDR3 is CASSEVAYSYNEQFF. The CDR3, as DNA: TGTGCCAGTAGCGAAGTTGCGTACTCCTACAATGAGCAGTTCTTC.

V usage is TRBV18 and J usage is TRBJ2-5, with a tentative D call TRBD2 (6 bases). V was clipped by 0 bases and J by 7 bases, with 6 bases between them. This CDR3 has 12 amino acids. From germline, CDR1 is KGHSH and CDR2 LQKENI. Written as DNA, the CDR3 is TGTGCCAGCTCACCACCGGGAGGGACCCAGTACTTC. Protein product: CASSPPGGTQYF.

This clone is medium-sized by share. The chain carries TRBV6-8 and TRBJ2-3; D not resolved. Trimming cost V 5 bases and J 6 bases, with 12 bases left between them. There are 13 residues in the CDR3. Germline lookup yields CDR1 MNHGY and CDR2 SAAAGT. CDR3 sequence (DNA): TGTGCCAGCAGTGACCCCCCCTCTGATACGCAGTATTTT. Amino acids: CASSDPPSDTQYF.

This sequence joins TRBV6-8 and TRBJ2-7, with a tentative D call TRBD1 (5 bases). The CDR3 extends over 16 amino acids. Germline lookup yields CDR1 MNHGY and CDR2 SAAAGT. Trimming took off 2 bases at V and 3 bases at J, with 17 bases between the two ends. The CDR3 loop reads CASSYRTSTGIYEQYF. The DNA of the CDR3 is TGTGCCAGCAGTTACCGCACCTCCACAGGAATCTACGAGCAGTACTTC.

The table lists this clone with a few counts. The chain links TRBV11-3 to TRBJ2-1; unclear D gene. With 3 bases removed from V and 9 bases from J, the gap between germline ends came to 15 bases. The CDR3 covers 14 residues. CDR1 SGHNT and CDR2 YENEEA come from the germline V gene. In DNA, the CDR3 is TGTGCCAGCAGCTTTAGGGTTCCCGGTGGTGAGCAGTTCTTC. Its protein product is CASSFRVPGGEQFF.

This clone has a handful of counts. The CDR3 region is CASSATSGRANEQFF. CDR3 nucleotide sequence: TGTGCCAGCAGCGCGACTAGCGGGAGGGCGAATGAGCAGTTCTTC. The V call is TRBV2, the J call TRBJ2-1; 14 nucleotides match TRBD2. This CDR3 spans 15 amino acids. V shed 6 bases, J shed 7 bases, and the junction held 5 bases outside the gene matches. CDR1 is SNHLY, CDR2 FYNNEI, per germline.

By share, this clone ranks as medium-sized. V is TRBV11-3 and J is TRBJ1-1; 7 nucleotides align to TRBD1. The CDR3 has 15 residues. Germline V gives CDR1 SGHNT, CDR2 YENEEA. V lost 3 bases to trimming and J lost 11 bases; unmatched junction nucleotides: 15. CDR3 DNA sequence: TGTGCCAGCAGCTTGAACCCGAGGGGACAGACTGGGGCTTTCTTT. It encodes CASSLNPRGQTGAFF.

The V and J genes are TRBV28 and TRBJ1-1; D gene uncertain. The CDR3 covers 16 residues. The germline V and J ends were trimmed by 7 bases and 1 base, with 19 bases remaining between them. The germline gives CDR1 MDHEN, CDR2 SYDVKM. The CDR3 DNA reads TGTGCCAGCATCACCTCGGGGAAGGCCCCGAACACTGAAGCTTTCTTT. Protein: CASITSGKAPNTEAFF.

There are a few counts of this clone. The V call is TRBV6-8, the J call TRBJ2-7, with 7 bases that match TRBD1. CDR3 size: 14 residues. The V gene's germline CDR1 is MNHGY and CDR2 SAAAGT. V shed 6 bases and J 1 base; nucleotides not matched to a gene: 6. The CDR3 DNA reads TGTGCCAGCAGATTGGGACAGATTTCCTACGAGCAGTACTTC. It is translated as CASRLGQISYEQYF.

The V call is TRBV5-1, the J call TRBJ2-7; D may correspond to TRBD1 or TRBD2 (6 bases each). The CDR3 has 16 residues. Trimming left V 2 bases short and J 5 bases short, with 20 bases between. Germline V gene sequence: CDR1 SGHRS, CDR2 YFSETQ. The CDR3 spells CASSLSIGAGEDEQYF. CDR3 coding DNA: TGCGCCAGCAGCTTATCTATAGGCGCAGGGGAGGACGAGCAGTACTTC.

This clone was found a few times. The chain has TRBV11-3 and TRBJ2-5; possibly TRBD1 for D (6 bases). The V gene lost 2 bases and the J gene lost 13 bases, with 23 bases spanning the gap. The germline CDR1 and CDR2 sequences are SGHNT and YENEEA. This CDR3 comprises 15 residues. CDR3 in amino acids: CASSLSRLIRTVGYF. The CDR3 DNA is TGTGCCAGCAGCTTATCGCGACTCATACGGACAGTGGGGTACTTC.

This clone has more than one count but fewer than ten. The chain carries TRBV11-3 and TRBJ2-1, with no clear D. CDR3 size: 15 residues. V lost 3 bases and J lost 1, with 10 bases in between. CDR1 is SGHNT and CDR2 is YENEEA in the germline V gene. The CDR3 here is CASSFGEVSYNEQFF. CDR3 nucleotide sequence: TGTGCCAGCAGCTTTGGAGAGGTGTCCTACAATGAGCAGTTCTTC.

The V and J genes are TRBV5-1 and TRBJ1-1; 7 nucleotides align to TRBD1. The germline gives CDR1 SGHRS, CDR2 YFSETQ. V lost 3 bases, J lost 1 base, and 3 bases stayed unmatched. This CDR3 comprises 14 residues. CDR3 coding DNA: TGCGCCAGCAGCTCGGGACAGCCGAACACTGAAGCTTTCTTT. The encoded protein is CASSSGQPNTEAFF.